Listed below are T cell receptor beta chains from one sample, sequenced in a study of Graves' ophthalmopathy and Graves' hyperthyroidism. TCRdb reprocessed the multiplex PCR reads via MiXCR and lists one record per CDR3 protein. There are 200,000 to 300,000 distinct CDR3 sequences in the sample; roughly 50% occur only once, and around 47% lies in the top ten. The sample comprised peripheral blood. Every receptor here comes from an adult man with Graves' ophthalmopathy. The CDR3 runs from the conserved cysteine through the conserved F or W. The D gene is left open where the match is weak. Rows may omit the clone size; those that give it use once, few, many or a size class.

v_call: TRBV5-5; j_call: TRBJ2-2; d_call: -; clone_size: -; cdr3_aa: CASEAGQRITGELFF; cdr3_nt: TGTGCCAGCGAAGCGGGACAGCGAATCACCGGGGAGCTGTTTTTT
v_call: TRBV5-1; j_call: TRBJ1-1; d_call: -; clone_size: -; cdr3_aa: CASSLEGTEAFF; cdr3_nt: TGCGCCAGCAGCTTGGAAGGGACTGAAGCTTTCTTT
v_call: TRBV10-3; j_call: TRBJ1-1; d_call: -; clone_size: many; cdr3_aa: CAISGKTGLNTEAFF; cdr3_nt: TGTGCCATCAGTGGTAAGACAGGTCTGAACACTGAAGCTTTCTTT
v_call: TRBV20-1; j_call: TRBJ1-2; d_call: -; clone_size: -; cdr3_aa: CRPVGEDYGYTF; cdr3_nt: TGCAGGCCAGTGGGGGAGGACTATGGCTACACCTTC
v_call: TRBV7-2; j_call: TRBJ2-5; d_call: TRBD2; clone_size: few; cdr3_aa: CASSHQVGTSGSETQYF; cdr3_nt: TGTGCCAGCAGCCACCAGGTCGGGACTAGCGGGAGTGAGACCCAGTACTTC
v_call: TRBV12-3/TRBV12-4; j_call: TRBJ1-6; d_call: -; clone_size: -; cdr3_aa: CASSYSTVGASNSPLHF; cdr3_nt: TGTGCCAGCAGTTACTCGACGGTAGGGGCCAGTAATTCACCCCTCCACTTT
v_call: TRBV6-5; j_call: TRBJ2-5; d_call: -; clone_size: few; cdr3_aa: CASSYLGGETQYF; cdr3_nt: TGTGCCAGCAGTTACCTCGGGGGAGAGACCCAGTACTTC
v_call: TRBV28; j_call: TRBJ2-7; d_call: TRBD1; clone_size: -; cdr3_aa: CASSRTGDREGYEQYF; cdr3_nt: TGTGCCAGCAGCCGGACCGGGGACAGGGAAGGCTACGAGCAGTACTTC
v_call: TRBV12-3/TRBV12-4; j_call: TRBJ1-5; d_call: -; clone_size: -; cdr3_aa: CASSFGRNSNQPQHF; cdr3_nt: TGTGCCAGCAGTTTCGGCAGAAATAGCAATCAGCCCCAGCATTTT
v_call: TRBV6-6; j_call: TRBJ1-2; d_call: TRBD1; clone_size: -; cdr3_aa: CASSKTPGQGLIGYTF; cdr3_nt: TGTGCCAGCAGTAAAACGCCGGGACAGGGGTTAATTGGCTACACCTTC
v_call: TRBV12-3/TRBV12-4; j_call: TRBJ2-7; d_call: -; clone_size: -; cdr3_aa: CASSLGPSRQYF; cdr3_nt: TGTGCCAGCAGTTTAGGACCCTCCAGGCAGTACTTC
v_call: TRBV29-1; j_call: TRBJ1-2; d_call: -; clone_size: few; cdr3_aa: CSVEMGGYFYGYTF; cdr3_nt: TGCAGCGTTGAGATGGGGGGCTACTTCTATGGCTACACCTTC
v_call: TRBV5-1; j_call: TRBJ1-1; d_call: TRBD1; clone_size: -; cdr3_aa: CASSLRQDRWMNTEAFF; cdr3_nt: TGCGCCAGCAGCTTGAGGCAGGACAGGTGGATGAACACTGAAGCTTTCTTT
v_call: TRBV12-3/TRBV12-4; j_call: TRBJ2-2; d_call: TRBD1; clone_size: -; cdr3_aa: CASSLEEGQGVNTGELFF; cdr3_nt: TGTGCCAGCAGTTTAGAAGAGGGACAGGGGGTGAACACCGGGGAGCTGTTTTTT
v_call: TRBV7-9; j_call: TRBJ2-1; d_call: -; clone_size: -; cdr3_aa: CASSPFIGNEQFF; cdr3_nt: TGTGCCAGCAGCCCTTTTATAGGCAATGAGCAGTTCTTC
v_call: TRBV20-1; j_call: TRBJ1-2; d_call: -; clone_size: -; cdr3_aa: CSALPEGTVLGYTF; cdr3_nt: TGCAGTGCCCTCCCCGAGGGGACGGTATTAGGCTACACCTTC
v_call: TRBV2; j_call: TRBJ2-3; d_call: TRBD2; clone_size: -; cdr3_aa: CASSLVGAGGTDTQYF; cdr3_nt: TGTGCCAGCAGCTTAGTTGGAGCGGGAGGGACAGATACGCAGTATTTT
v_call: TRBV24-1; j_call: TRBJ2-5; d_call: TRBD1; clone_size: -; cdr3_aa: CATSDRDRGRETQYF; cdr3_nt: TGTGCCACCAGTGACCGCGACAGGGGACGAGAGACCCAGTACTTC
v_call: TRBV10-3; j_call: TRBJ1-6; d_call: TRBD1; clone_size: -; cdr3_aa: CAISRGLTYNSPLHF; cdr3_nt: TGTGCCATCAGTAGGGGGCTGACCTATAATTCACCCCTCCACTTT
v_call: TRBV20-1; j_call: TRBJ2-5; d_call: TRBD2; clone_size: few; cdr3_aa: CSARVSSGLAETQYF; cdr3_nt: TGCAGTGCTAGAGTTTCCAGCGGACTAGCAGAGACCCAGTACTTC
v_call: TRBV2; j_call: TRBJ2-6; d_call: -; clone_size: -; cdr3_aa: CASSETGVLTF; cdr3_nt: TGTGCCAGCAGTGAAACCGGCGTCCTGACTTTC
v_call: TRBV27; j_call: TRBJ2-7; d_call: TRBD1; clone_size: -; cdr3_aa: CASSSFRTGGHYEQYF; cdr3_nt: TGTGCCAGCAGTTCATTTCGGACAGGGGGCCATTACGAGCAGTACTTC
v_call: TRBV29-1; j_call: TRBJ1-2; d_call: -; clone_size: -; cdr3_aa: CSVDTGQINYGYTF; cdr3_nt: TGCAGCGTTGACACAGGGCAAATCAACTATGGCTACACCTTC
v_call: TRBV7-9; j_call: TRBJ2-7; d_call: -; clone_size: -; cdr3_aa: CASNYPSSYEQYF; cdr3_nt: TGTGCCAGCAATTACCCCAGCTCCTACGAGCAGTACTTC
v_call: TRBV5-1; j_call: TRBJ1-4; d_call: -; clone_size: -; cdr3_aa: CASRLGTTNEKLFF; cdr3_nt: TGCGCCAGCAGGCTCGGGACAACTAATGAAAAACTGTTTTTT
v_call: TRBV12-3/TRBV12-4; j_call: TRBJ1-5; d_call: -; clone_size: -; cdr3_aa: CASSDTVPNQPQHF; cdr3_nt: TGTGCCAGCAGTGATACTGTTCCAAATCAGCCCCAGCATTTT
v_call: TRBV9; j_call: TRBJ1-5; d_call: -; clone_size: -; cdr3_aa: CASSPREGMGPQHF; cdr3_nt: TGTGCCAGCAGCCCAAGGGAGGGGATGGGGCCCCAGCATTTT
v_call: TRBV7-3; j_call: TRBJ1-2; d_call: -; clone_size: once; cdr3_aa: CASSARRGGGYTF; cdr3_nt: TGTGCCAGCAGCGCCCGTCGGGGCGGTGGCTACACCTTC
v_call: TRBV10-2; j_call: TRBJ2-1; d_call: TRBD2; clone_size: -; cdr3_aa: CASLKGAGNEQFF; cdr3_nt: TGCGCCAGCTTGAAAGGAGCGGGGAATGAGCAGTTCTTC
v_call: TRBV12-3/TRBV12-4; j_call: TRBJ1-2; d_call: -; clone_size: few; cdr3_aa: CASSPFMNGYTF; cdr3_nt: TGTGCCAGCAGCCCATTTATGAATGGCTACACCTTC
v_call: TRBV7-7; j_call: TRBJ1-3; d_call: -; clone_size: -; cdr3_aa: CASSTGLSGNTIYF; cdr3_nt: TGTGCTAGCAGCACGGGCCTTTCAGGAAACACCATATATTTT
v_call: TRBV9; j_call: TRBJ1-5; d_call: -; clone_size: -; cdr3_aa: CASSYERFNQPQHF; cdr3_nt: TGTGCCAGCAGTTACGAACGGTTCAATCAGCCCCAGCATTTT
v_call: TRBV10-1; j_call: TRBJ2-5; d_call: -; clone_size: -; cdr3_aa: CASSDRGAGETQYF; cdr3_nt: TGCGCCAGCAGTGATAGAGGGGCCGGGGAGACCCAGTACTTC
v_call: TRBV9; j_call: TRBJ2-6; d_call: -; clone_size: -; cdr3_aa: CASSVVPASGGANVLTF; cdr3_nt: TGTGCCAGCAGCGTAGTCCCCGCGTCGGGTGGGGCCAACGTCCTGACTTTC
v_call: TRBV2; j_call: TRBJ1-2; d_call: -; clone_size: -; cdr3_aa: CASRDRYSYGYTF; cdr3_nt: TGTGCCAGCAGAGACAGGTACTCCTATGGCTACACCTTC
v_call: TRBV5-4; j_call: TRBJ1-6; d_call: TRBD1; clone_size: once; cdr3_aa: CASSQALVGGGSPLHF; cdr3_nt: TGTGCCAGCAGCCAAGCCCTGGTAGGGGGCGGATCACCCCTCCACTTT
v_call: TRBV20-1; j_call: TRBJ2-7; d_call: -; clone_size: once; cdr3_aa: CSASGAGTSYEQYF; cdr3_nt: TGCAGTGCTAGTGGAGCAGGGACGAGCTACGAGCAGTACTTC
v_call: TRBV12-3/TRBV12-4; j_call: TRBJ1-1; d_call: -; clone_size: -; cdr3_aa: CASSLHGGGAFF; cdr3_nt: TGTGCCAGCAGTTTGCACGGGGGAGGGGCTTTCTTT
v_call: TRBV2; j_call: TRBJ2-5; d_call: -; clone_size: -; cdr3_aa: CASSYWAEETQYF; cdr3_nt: TGTGCCAGCAGTTACTGGGCAGAAGAGACCCAGTACTTC
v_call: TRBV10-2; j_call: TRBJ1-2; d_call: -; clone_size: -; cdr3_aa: CASGGGGYTF; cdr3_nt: TGCGCCAGCGGCGGGGGTGGCTACACCTTC
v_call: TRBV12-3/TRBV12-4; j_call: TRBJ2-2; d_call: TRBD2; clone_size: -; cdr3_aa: CASRLSGGPTGELFF; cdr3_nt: TGTGCCAGCAGACTTAGCGGGGGGCCCACCGGGGAGCTGTTTTTT
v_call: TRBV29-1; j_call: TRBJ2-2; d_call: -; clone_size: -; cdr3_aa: CSVELGPNTGELFF; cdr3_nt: TGCAGCGTTGAACTGGGACCCAACACCGGGGAGCTGTTTTTT
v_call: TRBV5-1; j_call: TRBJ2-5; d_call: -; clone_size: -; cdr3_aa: CASSFRPSNFVQETQYF; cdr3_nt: TGCGCCAGCAGCTTTCGGCCTAGCAATTTCGTTCAAGAGACCCAGTACTTC
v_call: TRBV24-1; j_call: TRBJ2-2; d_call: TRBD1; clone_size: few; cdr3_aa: CATSGGTGNTGELFF; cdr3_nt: TGTGCCACCAGTGGCGGGACAGGGAACACCGGGGAGCTGTTTTTT
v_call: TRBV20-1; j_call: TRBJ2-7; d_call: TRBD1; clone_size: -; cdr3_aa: CSAHQGELGEQYF; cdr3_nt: TGCAGTGCTCACCAGGGGGAGCTTGGGGAGCAGTACTTC
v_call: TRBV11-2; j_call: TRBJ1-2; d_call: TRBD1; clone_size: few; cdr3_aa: CASSQGTGGYGYTF; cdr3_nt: TGTGCCAGCAGCCAAGGGACAGGGGGCTATGGCTACACCTTC
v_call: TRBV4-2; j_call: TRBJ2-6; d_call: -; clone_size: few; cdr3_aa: CASSQEQSSGANVLTF; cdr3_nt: TGTGCCAGCAGCCAAGAACAGAGCTCTGGGGCCAACGTCCTGACTTTC
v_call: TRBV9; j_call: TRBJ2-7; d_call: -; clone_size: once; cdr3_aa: CASSLGDNSYEQYF; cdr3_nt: TGTGCCAGCAGCTTGGGGGACAACTCCTACGAGCAGTACTTC
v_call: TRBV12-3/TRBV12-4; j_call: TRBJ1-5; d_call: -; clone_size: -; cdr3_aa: CASSFGGLSNQPQHF; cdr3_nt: TGTGCCAGCAGTTTTGGGGGGCTTAGCAATCAGCCCCAGCATTTT
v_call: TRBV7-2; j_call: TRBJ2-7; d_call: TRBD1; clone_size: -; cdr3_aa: CASSLIQGAPGEQYF; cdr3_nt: TGTGCCAGCAGCTTGATACAGGGGGCGCCAGGCGAGCAGTACTTC
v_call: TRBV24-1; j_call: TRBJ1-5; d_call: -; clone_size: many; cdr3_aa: CATSAGGAQHF; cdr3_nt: TGTGCCACCAGTGCTGGGGGGGCCCAGCATTTT
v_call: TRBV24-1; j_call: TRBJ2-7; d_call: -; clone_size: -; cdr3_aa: CATSDPGANSYEQYF; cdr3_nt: TGTGCCACCAGTGATCCGGGGGCTAACTCCTACGAGCAGTACTTC
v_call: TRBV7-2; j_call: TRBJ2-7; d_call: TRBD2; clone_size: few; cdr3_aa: CASSLVWGGGQGQYF; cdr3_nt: TGTGCCAGCAGCTTAGTGTGGGGCGGGGGGCAGGGGCAGTACTTC
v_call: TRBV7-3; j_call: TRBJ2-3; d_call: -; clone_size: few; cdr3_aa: CASSRGSLSDTQYF; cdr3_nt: TGCGCCAGCAGCCGAGGTAGCCTCTCAGATACGCAGTATTTT
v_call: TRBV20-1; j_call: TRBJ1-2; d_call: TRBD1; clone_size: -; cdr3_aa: CSARDATGGGYTF; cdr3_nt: TGCAGTGCTAGAGACGCGACAGGGGGTGGCTACACCTTC
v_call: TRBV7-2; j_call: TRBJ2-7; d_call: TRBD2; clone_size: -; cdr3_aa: CASSSSTSGFYEQYF; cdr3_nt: TGTGCCAGCAGCTCCTCGACTAGCGGGTTCTACGAGCAGTACTTC
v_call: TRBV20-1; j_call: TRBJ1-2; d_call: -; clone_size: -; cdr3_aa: CSARDPRYIYDYGYTF; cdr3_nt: TGCAGTGCTAGAGACCCGAGATACATTTATGACTATGGCTACACCTTC
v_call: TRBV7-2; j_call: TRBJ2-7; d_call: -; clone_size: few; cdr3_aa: CASSLLPGLLTYEQYF; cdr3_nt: TGTGCCAGCAGCTTATTGCCGGGACTCTTGACTTACGAGCAGTACTTC
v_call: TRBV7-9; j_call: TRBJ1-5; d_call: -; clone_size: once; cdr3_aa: CASSLDGGFNQPQHF; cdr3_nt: TGTGCCAGCAGCTTGGATGGGGGGTTCAATCAGCCCCAGCATTTT
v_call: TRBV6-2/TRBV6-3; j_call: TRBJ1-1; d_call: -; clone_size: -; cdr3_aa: CASSFSGASNTEAFF; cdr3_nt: TGTGCCAGCAGTTTCTCGGGGGCTTCGAACACTGAAGCTTTCTTT